This TCR beta chain originates from a study of shared clonotypes between healthy human individuals. The study, taken as a whole, reports: Rarefaction revealed incomplete sorted-subset sequencing despite large depth.

As for this clone: The target antigen is unknown.

At the deep level, the assay was run. The data were produced by immunoSEQ multiplex PCR, yet TCRdb's version contains in-frame clones alone and is incomplete. The sample holds approximately 530,000 clones; 95% to 96% are singletons and the top ten take about 0.06%. The CDR3 sequence is 12 residues long. Germline V gene data show CDR1 as MNHNS and CDR2 as SASEGT. Between the trimmed V and J ends, which lost 3 bases and 7 bases, there was a span of 7 bases. The sequence was obtained from a woman in her 30s in good health. What was sequenced was naive CD4+ T cells sorted from blood. Regarding subset: CD45RA+ positively selected. The chain has TRBV6-1 and TRBJ1-5; D is uncertain. The CDR3 reads CASSEMNQPQHF. The CDR3 DNA reads TGTGCCAGCAGTGAGATGAACCAGCCCCAGCATTTT.